This record looks at one T cell receptor beta chain sequence and its context. The antigen remains undetermined. Germline and junction disagree at one end, which may indicate a read error. These data are taken from a study of cytomegalovirus exposure and HLA in healthy donors. Regarding the study as a whole: Evidence from a later analysis indicated that most CMV-associated TCR beta chains looked HLA-restricted. A later analysis showed TCR association rates differing by HLA locus, peaking at DRB1 and lowest at HLA-C. Accurate HLA-A and HLA-B prediction from TCR beta sequences was reported for most subjects.

PCR involved 60 Vbeta and 13 Jbeta primers. Source study methods: Approximately 83 million unique TCR beta chains, 10 million to 14 million shared, were counted in a later analysis. Using immunoSEQ multiplex PCR, the repertoire was profiled, and TCRdb retains in-frame clones only, with some absent. V and J calls and clone size are given by that table; D and trimming were obtained from the DNA. The sample lists over 110,000 clones; around 78% were seen once. This CDR3 comprises 11 residues. CDR1 is SGHNT and CDR2 is YENEEA in the germline V gene. This chain links TRBV11-3 with TRBJ1-2, with D perhaps matching TRBD1 (6 bases). This TCR derives from a woman between 40 and 50 years old in good health and CMV-seropositive. Sequencing was carried out using PBMCs. CDR3 in amino acids: CASSPTGLPVF. The CDR3, as DNA: TGTGCCAGCAGCCCGACAGGCCTTCCAGTCTTC.